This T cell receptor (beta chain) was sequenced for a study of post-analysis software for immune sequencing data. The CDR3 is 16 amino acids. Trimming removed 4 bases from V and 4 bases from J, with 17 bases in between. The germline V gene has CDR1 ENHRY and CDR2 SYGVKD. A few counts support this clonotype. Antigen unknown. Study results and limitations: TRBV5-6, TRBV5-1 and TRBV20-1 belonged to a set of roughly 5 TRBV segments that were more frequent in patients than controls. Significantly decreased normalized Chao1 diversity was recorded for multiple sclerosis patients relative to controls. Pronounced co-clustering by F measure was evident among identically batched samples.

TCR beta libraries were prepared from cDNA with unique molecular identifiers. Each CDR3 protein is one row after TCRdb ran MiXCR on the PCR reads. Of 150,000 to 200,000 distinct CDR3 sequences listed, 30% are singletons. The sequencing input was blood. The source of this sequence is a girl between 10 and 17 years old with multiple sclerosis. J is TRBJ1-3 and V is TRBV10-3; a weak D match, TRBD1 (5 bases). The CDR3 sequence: CAISAMDSTGGNTIYF. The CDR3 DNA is TGTGCCATCAGTGCTATGGATTCAACAGGAGGAAACACCATATATTTT.